This TCR beta chain derives from a study of blood T cells in healthy people across ages (dated by TCRdb to about 2015). Regarding the research as a whole: In model experiments, template switching captured roughly one uniquely barcoded TCR beta cDNA molecule for every two T cells. Age-related changes in TCR beta repertoire diversity were measured in the study by deep sequencing normalized with unique cDNA molecular identifiers. Donors were grouped into four age groups: young (average approximately 16 years), middle-aged (about 38), aged (62) and long-lived (about 89). To avoid experimental bias, donors of different ages were randomly spread across the sequencing lanes. Using the same blood draw, the study looked at two additional independent replicas of 1 million unique cDNA reads for two donors, one aged 18 to 30 and the other aged 80 or older.

Study-level results and caveats: Donor CMV infection status was unknown, potentially confounding age-related changes in expanded clonotypes. Since profiling was done on bulk unsorted PBMCs, naive and antigen-experienced compartments could not be conclusively compared. The long-lived group showed more naive CD4+ T cells, fewer expanded clones and increased TCR diversity than the aged group, suggesting age selection. Estimates of total diversity based on one million sequenced T cells were regarded as lower bounds and as underestimates. As age increased, observed TCR beta diversity per million T cells dropped in a roughly linear way, and a significant reduction was already evident by age about 36. A strong correlation was found between observed TCR beta diversity and the percentage of naive T cells measured by flow cytometry.

Donors were a few dozen systemically healthy Caucasian individuals from Russia aged 6 to 90 years. Roughly 9.5 milliliters of peripheral blood were drawn from each donor into EDTA-treated Vacutainer tubes. PBMCs were isolated by Ficoll-Paque density-gradient centrifugation, with at least 6 million obtained per sample. Total RNA was extracted from PBMCs with Trizol reagent, with at least 6 micrograms obtained per sample. The percentages of naive CD45RAhigh/CD27high T cells were determined by flow cytometry on a PBMC aliquot from every donor. Receptors were amplified or captured by 5' RACE. A second PCR of about 7 to 12 cycles was run with a J-beta primer mix and a sample-barcoded 5' primer. A template-switch 5' adaptor carrying 12 random nucleotides introduced a unique molecular identifier onto each TCR beta cDNA molecule. At least 3 million CDR3-containing paired-end reads were obtained from each sample. The Mint cDNA synthesis kit, primed by a TRBC-specific oligonucleotide, was used to synthesize first-strand cDNA from all RNA. All cDNA was treated with uracil-DNA glycosylase and then went through a first 18-cycle PCR with the universal primers M1SS and BC2_uni_R. Turning to the authors' computational methods: For normalization, 1 million high-quality reads were randomly selected from each sample, with every read carrying a distinct molecular identifier. Instead of being binned into consensus sequences, reads that shared molecular identifiers were thrown out. MiTCR, run with a Q25 quality threshold and the strictest error-elimination algorithm, handled CDR3 identification, clonotype clustering and error correction. Lower-bound total TCR beta diversity was estimated with a nonparametric unseen species model using Euler transformation. TCRdb's own reprocessing of the public reads used fastp at Q25 and MiXCR and kept productive beta chains. Each entry merges the rows of one CDR3 protein and shows their most common DNA and genes. The V and J calls follow TCRdb's processing rather than the paper's. The sample table lists around 1,800,000 distinct CDR3 sequences, about two fifths of them with a count of one. The ten most abundant clones make up roughly 23% of the sample.

Trimming at the junction amounts to 5 bases on V and 8 bases on J, and the germline ends lie 10 bases apart. There are 12 amino acids in the CDR3, from cysteine to phenylalanine inclusive. Only the CDR3 region is kept as DNA, spanning 36 bases read in frame from base 1. With respect to this clonotype: Its recognized antigen is unknown. Base qualities are not at hand, and no much larger clone is one base apart.

The V gene is TRBV12-3 or TRBV12-4 and the J gene is TRBJ2-1, with no D gene named confidently. The clonotype comes from a human donor in good health. The sequenced sample was blood. The CDR3 amino acid sequence is: CASSADWDEQFF. The DNA sequence is given as TGTGCCAGCAGTGCCGACTGGGATGAGCAGTTCTTC.